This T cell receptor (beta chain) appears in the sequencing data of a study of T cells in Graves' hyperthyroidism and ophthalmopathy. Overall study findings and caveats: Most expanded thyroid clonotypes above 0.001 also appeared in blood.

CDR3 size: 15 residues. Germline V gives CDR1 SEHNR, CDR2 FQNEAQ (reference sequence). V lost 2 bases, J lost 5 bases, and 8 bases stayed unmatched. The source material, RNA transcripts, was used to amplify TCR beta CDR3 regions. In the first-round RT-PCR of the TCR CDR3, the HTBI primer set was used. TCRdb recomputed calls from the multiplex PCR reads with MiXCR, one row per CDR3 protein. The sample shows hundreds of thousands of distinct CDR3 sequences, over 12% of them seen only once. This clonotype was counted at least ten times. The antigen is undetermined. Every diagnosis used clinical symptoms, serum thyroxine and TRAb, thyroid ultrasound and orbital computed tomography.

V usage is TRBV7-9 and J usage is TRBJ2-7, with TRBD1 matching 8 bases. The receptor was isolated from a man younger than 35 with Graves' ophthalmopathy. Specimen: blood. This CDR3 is CASSLRGQVENEQYF. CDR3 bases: TGTGCCAGCAGCTTAAGGGGACAGGTTGAGAACGAGCAGTACTTC. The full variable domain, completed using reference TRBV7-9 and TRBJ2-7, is DTGVSQNPRHKITKRGQNVTFRCDPISEHNRLYWYRQTLGQGPEFLTYFQNEAQLEKSRLLSDRFSAERPKGSFSTLEIQRTEQGDSAMYLCASSLRGQVENEQYFGPGTRLTVT.